The clone carrying this T cell receptor (beta chain) was picked up many times. Its target is unknown. CDR3 size: 18 residues. Germline lookup yields CDR1 SEHNR and CDR2 FQNEAQ (reference sequence). The ends were cut back, 4 bases at V and 0 bases at J, with 22 bases in the middle. Amplification of TCR alpha and beta CDR3 regions from RNA used iRepertoire nested multiplex PCR. For one-step reverse transcription and amplification, roughly 95-450 ng of tissue mRNA or PBMC total RNA was used. TCRdb analysed the multiplex PCR reads with MiXCR anew, one entry per CDR3 protein. The repertoire holds roughly 200,000 distinct CDR3 sequences, 30% to 40% seen once, with around 21% in the top ten. The data are from a study of glioma-infiltrating T cells. The study, taken as a whole, reports: Above-expected tissue-blood divergence occurred in all gliomas, most in low-grade ones. CDR3 overlap between tissue and blood was very small.

Specimen: glioma tissue, nonneoplastic brain tissue, or PBMCs (not recorded which). The TCR sequence derives from a human donor with low-grade glioma or glioblastoma, undergoing nonglioma brain surgery, or in good health (not recorded which). The chain is built from TRBV7-9 and TRBJ2-7, with D perhaps TRBD2 (6 bases). The CDR3 protein is CASSSTKLRDWSSYEQYF. CDR3 bases: TGTGCCAGCAGCTCCACTAAACTCCGGGACTGGAGCTCCTACGAGCAGTACTTC.